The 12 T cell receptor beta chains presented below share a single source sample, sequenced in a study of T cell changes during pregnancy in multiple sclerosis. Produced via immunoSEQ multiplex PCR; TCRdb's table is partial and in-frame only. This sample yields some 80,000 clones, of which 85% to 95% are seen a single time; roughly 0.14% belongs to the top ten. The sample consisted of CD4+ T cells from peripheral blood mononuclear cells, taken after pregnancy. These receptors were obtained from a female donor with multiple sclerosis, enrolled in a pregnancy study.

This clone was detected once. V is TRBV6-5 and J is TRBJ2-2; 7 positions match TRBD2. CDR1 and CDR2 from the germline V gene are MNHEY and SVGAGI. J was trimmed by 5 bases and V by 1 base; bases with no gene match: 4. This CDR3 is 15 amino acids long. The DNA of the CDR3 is TGTGCCAGCAGTTACTTGGCGGGAGAAACCGGGGAGCTGTTTTTT. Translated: CASSYLAGETGELFF.

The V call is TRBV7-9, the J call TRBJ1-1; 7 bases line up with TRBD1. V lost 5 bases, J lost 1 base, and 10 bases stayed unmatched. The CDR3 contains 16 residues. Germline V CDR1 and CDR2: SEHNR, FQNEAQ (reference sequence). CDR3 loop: CASSKGAGGRNTEAFF. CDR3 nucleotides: TGTGCCAGCAGCAAAGGCGCAGGGGGGAGGAACACTGAAGCTTTCTTT.

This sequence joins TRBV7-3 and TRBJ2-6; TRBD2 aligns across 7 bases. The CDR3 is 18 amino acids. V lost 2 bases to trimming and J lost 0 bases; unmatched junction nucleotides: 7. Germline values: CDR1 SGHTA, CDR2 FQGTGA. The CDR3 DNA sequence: TGTGCCAGCAGCTTACGGGACTACGGCCGCTCTGGGGCCAACGTCCTGACTTTC. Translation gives CASSLRDYGRSGANVLTF. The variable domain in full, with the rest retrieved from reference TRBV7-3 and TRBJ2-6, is GAGVSQTPSNKVTEKGKYVELRCDPISGHTALYWYRQSLGQGPEFLIYFQGTGAADDSGLPNDRFFAVRPEGSVSTLKIQRTERGDSAVYLCASSLRDYGRSGANVLTFGAGSRLTVL.

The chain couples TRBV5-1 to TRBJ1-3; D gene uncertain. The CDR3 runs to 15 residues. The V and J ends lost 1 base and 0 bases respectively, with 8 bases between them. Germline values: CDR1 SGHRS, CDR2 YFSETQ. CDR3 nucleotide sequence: TGCGCCAGCAGCTTGCTAGCGAGCTCTGGAAACACCATATATTTT. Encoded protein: CASSLLASSGNTIYF.

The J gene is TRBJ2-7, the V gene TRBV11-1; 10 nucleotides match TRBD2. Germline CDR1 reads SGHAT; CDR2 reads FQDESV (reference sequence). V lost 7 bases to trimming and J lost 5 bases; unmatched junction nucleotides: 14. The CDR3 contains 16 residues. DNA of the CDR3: TGTGCCAGCAACCGGGCTAGCGGGAGCCCGAGGGACGAGCAGTACTTC. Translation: CASNRASGSPRDEQYF.

As DNA, the CDR3 is TGTGCCAGCAGCCAAGGGCTCGGGAGGACCAAAAACATTCAGTACTTC. Encoded protein: CASSQGLGRTKNIQYF. The chain joins TRBV14 to TRBJ2-4, with 7 positions matching TRBD2. This CDR3 contains 16 residues. V lost 1 base, J lost 2 bases, and 5 bases stayed unmatched. Germline lookup yields CDR1 SGHDN and CDR2 FVKESK.

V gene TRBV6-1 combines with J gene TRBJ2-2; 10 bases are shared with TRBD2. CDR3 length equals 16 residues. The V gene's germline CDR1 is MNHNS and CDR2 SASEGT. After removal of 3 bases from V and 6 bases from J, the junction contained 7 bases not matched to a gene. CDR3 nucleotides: TGTGCCAGCAGTGAGCGTAGTAGCGGGAGGCCCGGGGAGCTGTTTTTT. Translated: CASSERSSGRPGELFF.

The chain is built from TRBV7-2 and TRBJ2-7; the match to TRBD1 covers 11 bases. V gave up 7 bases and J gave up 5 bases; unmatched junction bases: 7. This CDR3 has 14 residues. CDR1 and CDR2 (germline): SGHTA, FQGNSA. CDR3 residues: CASNPGQGAHEQYF. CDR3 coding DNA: TGTGCCAGCAACCCTGGACAGGGGGCTCACGAGCAGTACTTC.

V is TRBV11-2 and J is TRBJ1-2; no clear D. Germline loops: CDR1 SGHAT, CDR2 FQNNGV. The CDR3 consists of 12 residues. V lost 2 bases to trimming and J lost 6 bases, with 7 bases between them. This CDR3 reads CASSLISDGYTF. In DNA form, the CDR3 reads TGTGCCAGCAGCTTAATCAGCGATGGCTACACCTTC.

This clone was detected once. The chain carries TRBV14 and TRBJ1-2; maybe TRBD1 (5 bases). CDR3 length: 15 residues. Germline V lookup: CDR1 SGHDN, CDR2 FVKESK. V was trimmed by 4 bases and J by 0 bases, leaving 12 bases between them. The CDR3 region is CASSPLGEANYGYTF. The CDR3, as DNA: TGTGCCAGCAGCCCCCTGGGGGAGGCTAACTATGGCTACACCTTC.

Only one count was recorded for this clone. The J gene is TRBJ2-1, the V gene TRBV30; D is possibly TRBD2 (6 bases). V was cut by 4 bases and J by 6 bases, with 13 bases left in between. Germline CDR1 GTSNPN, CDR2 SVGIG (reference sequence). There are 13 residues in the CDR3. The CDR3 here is CAWNRGTTNEQFF. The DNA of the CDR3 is TGTGCCTGGAATCGCGGGACGACCAATGAGCAGTTCTTC.

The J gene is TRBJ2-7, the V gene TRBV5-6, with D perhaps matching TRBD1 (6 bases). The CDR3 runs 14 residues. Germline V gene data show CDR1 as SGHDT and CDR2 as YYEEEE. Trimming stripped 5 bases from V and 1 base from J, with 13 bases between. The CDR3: CASRTTGFSYEQYF. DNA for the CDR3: TGTGCCAGCAGGACAACAGGGTTTTCCTACGAGCAGTACTTC.